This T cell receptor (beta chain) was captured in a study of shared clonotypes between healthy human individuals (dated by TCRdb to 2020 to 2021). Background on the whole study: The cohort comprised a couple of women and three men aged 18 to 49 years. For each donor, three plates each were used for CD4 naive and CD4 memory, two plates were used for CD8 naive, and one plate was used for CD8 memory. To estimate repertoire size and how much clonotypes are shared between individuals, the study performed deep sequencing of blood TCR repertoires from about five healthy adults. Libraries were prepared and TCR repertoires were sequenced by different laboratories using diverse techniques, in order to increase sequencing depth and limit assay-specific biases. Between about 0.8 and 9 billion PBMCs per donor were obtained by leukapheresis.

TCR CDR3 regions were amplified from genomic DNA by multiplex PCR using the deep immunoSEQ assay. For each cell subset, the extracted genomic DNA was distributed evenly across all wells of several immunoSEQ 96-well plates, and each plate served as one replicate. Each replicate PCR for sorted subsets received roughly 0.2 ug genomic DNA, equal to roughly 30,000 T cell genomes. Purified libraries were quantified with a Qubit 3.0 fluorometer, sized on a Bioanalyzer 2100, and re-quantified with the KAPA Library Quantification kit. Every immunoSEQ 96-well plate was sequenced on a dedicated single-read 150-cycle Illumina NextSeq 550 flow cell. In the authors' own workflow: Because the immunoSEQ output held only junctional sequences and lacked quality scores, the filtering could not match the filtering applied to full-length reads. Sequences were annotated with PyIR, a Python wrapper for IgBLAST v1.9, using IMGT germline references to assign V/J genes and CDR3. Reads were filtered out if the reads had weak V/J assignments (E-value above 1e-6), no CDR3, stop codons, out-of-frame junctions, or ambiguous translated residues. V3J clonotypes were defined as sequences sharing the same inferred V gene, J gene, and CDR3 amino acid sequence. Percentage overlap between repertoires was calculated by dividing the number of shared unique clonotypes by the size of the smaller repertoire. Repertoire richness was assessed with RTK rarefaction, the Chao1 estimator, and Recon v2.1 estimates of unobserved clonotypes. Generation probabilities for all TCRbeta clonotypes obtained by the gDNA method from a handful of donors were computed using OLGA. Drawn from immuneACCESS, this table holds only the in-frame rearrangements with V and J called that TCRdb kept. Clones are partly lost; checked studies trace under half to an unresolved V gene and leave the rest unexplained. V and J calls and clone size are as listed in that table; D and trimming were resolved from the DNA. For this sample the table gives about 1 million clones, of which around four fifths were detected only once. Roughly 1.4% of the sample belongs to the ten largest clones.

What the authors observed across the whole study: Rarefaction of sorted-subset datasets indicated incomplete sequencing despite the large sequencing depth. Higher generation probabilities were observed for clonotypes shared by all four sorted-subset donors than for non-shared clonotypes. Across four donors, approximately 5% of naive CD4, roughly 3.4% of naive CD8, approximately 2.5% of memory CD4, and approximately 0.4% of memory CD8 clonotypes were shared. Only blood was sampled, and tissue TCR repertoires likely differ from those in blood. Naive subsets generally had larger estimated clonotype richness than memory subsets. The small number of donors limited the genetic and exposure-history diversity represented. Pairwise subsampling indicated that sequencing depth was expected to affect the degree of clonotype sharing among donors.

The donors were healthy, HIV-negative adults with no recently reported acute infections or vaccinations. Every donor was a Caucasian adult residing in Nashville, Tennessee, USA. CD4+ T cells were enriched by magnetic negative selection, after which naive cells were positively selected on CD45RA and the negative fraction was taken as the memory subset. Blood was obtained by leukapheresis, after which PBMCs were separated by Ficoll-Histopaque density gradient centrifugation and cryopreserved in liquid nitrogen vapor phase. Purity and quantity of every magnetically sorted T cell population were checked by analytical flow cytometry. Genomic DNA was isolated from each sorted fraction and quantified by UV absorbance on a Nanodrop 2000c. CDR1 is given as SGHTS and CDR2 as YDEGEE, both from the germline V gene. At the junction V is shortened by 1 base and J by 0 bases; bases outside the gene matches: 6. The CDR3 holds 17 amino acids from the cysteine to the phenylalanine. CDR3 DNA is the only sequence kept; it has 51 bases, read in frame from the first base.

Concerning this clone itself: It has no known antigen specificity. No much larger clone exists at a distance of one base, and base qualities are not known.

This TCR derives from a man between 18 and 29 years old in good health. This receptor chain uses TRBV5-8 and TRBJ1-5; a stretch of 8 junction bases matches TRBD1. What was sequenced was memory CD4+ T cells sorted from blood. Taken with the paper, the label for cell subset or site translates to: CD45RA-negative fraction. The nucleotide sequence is TGTGCCAGCAGCTTGAAGACAGGGGCCCTTAGCAATCAGCCCCAGCATTTT. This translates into CASSLKTGALSNQPQHF.